This note documents a single TCR beta chain sequence. V lost 7 bases, J lost 4 bases, and 21 bases lay in between. Germline CDR1 and CDR2: GTSNPN and SVGIG (reference sequence). This CDR3 comprises 15 residues. The entry originates in a study of blood T cell repertoires in COVID-19. Background on the study: T cells, B-cell-depleted T cells, or PBMCs supplied cDNA or gDNA.

Only in-frame clones appear in the TCRdb table, and some are missing; sequencing was by immunoSEQ multiplex PCR. The profile shows about 80,000 clones, about 85% of them singletons. The V call is TRBV30, the J call TRBJ2-3; D possibly corresponds to TRBD1 (6 bases). The sequenced sample was peripheral blood. The sequence came from an elderly man with active or convalescent COVID-19. The CDR3 spells CAFNPTGFSPDTQYF. The CDR3 DNA follows: TGTGCCTTCAACCCGACAGGTTTTAGCCCAGATACGCAGTATTTT.